These 32 T cell receptor beta chains share one sample of origin, sequenced in a study of cytomegalovirus exposure and HLA in healthy donors. PCR used 60 Vbeta primers and 13 Jbeta primers. Assay used: immunoSEQ multiplex PCR; TCRdb lists only in-frame clones, some missing. The sample contains roughly 100,000 clones, around four fifths of which appear only once. Sequenced input: PBMCs. These receptors all come from a man between 40 and 49 years old in good health and CMV-seronegative.

The chain has TRBV6-6 and TRBJ1-4; TRBD1 matches 9 bases. Germline values: CDR1 MNHNY, CDR2 SVGAGI (reference sequence). The CDR3 runs 14 residues. The V and J ends lost 4 bases and 6 bases, in that order; junction bases with no gene match: 3. This CDR3 is CASSSTGGDEKLFF. The CDR3 DNA sequence: TGTGCCAGCAGTTCGACAGGGGGAGATGAAAAACTGTTTTTT.

The gene calls are TRBV5-6 and TRBJ1-6; 10 bases agree with TRBD1. V lost 4 bases and J lost 8; bases outside the gene matches: 6. CDR1 is SGHDT and CDR2 is YYEEEE in the germline V gene. The CDR3 is made up of 15 amino acids. The DNA of the CDR3 is TGTGCCAGCAGCCTATCCGGGACAGGGGATTCACCCCTCCACTTT. Residues: CASSLSGTGDSPLHF.

This clone occurred once. The chain carries TRBV2 and TRBJ1-1, with 7 bases aligning to TRBD1. Germline CDR1 SNHLY, CDR2 FYNNEI. V lost 5 bases, J lost 0 bases, and 12 bases stayed unmatched. CDR3 size: 17 residues. In DNA form, the CDR3 reads TGTGCCAGCAGTCCGAGCCGGGACAGACGAATGAACACTGAAGCTTTCTTT. Translation: CASSPSRDRRMNTEAFF.

The chain is built from TRBV7-3 and TRBJ2-7; 11 bases agree with TRBD1. Germline values: CDR1 SGHTA, CDR2 FQGTGA. V gave up 5 bases and J gave up 0 bases; unmatched junction bases: 6. The CDR3 runs 16 residues. CDR3: CASSRDGQGASYEQYF. The CDR3, as DNA: TGTGCCAGCAGCCGAGACGGACAGGGGGCCTCCTACGAGCAGTACTTC.

This clone was counted a few times. The CDR3 sequence: CASSSTGTEAFF. For the CDR3, the DNA is TGTGCCAGCAGCTCGACGGGGACTGAAGCTTTCTTT. The genes are TRBV7-6 and TRBJ1-1; no reliable D call. Germline lookup yields CDR1 SGHVS and CDR2 FNYEAQ. Trimming took 4 bases from V and 5 from J, leaving 8 bases between them. CDR3 length: 12 residues.

This sequence joins TRBV7-8 and TRBJ2-7, with 8 bases identical to TRBD2. This CDR3 is built from 14 residues. Germline V gene data show CDR1 as SGHVS and CDR2 as FQNEAQ. V was pared by 2 bases and J by 3 bases, with 3 bases of the junction left unmatched. This CDR3 is CASSLSTSGYEQYF. The CDR3 coding sequence is TGTGCCAGCAGCTTAAGTACTAGCGGCTACGAGCAGTACTTC.

V and J are TRBV7-9 and TRBJ1-4; TRBD1 aligns across 8 bases. Germline V gene lookup returns CDR1 SEHNR and CDR2 FQNEAQ (reference sequence). The CDR3 is made up of 14 amino acids. V shed 5 bases and J 8 bases; nucleotides not matched to a gene: 7. Written as DNA, the CDR3 is TGTGCCAGCAGCCGGGACAGGTCCCGGGAAAAACTGTTTTTT. As protein: CASSRDRSREKLFF.

The chain carries TRBV7-3 and TRBJ2-5, with 7 bases aligning to TRBD2. V trimming: 2 bases; J trimming: 2 bases; junction bases outside the gene matches: 8. This CDR3 contains 16 residues. Germline V gene data show CDR1 as SGHTA and CDR2 as FQGTGA. The CDR3 coding sequence is TGTGCCAGCAGCTTAGGGACGGGGGGTCTTCAAGAGACCCAGTACTTC. Residues: CASSLGTGGLQETQYF.

The chain uses TRBV7-3 and TRBJ2-1, with 7 bases aligning to TRBD1. Germline lookup yields CDR1 SGHTA and CDR2 FQGTGA. With V trimmed by 2 bases and J by 12 bases, 10 bases remained unmatched. The CDR3 runs 14 residues. The CDR3 coding sequence is TGTGCCAGCAGCTTAGACGGGACAGAGGTCCGGCAGTTCTTC. As protein: CASSLDGTEVRQFF. The full variable domain, with the rest looked up from reference TRBV7-3 and TRBJ2-1, is GAGVSQTPSNKVTEKGKYVELRCDPISGHTALYWYRQSLGQGPEFLIYFQGTGAADDSGLPNDRFFAVRPEGSVSTLKIQRTERGDSAVYLCASSLDGTEVRQFFGPGTRLTVL.

This sequence joins TRBV18 and TRBJ1-5; 9 nucleotides align to TRBD1. After removal of 3 bases from V and 11 bases from J, the junction contained 17 bases not matched to a gene. This CDR3 region has 17 residues. Per germline, CDR1 KGHSH and CDR2 LQKENI. For the CDR3, the DNA is TGTGCCAGCTCACCTCGGACAGGGGAGAGGAGATCAAAGGCCCAGCATTTT. It yields the protein CASSPRTGERRSKAQHF.

The rearrangement uses TRBV10-2 and TRBJ2-1, with D maybe TRBD2 (5 bases). Germline CDR1 reads WSHSY; CDR2 reads SAAADI. The V end was cut by 1 base, the J end by 0 bases, with 10 bases between. This CDR3 has 16 amino acids. The CDR3 bases are TGCGCCAGCAGTGAGTTAACGGGGAGCTCCTACAATGAGCAGTTCTTC. It translates to CASSELTGSSYNEQFF.

The sample holds a few counts of this clone. The CDR3 sequence: CASSYTGGLYEQYF. Written as DNA, the CDR3 is TGTGCCAGCAGTTACACGGGGGGGCTCTACGAGCAGTACTTC. The genes are TRBV6-5 and TRBJ2-7; 8 bases map to TRBD2. The CDR3 consists of 14 residues. Trimming removed 2 bases from V and 3 bases from J; junction bases left unmatched: 3. From germline, CDR1 is MNHEY and CDR2 SVGAGI.

This clone was observed a single time. The chain combines TRBV9 with TRBJ1-3, with 10 bases that match TRBD1. In germline, CDR1 is SGDLS, CDR2 YYNGEE. Trimming removed 3 bases from V and 0 bases from J; junction bases left unmatched: 3. This CDR3 comprises 16 residues. CDR3 nucleotides: TGTGCCAGCAGCGCTGGGACAGGGGACTCTGGAAACACCATATATTTT. As protein: CASSAGTGDSGNTIYF.

The genes are TRBV9 and TRBJ1-1, with D possibly TRBD1 on 5 matching bases. The CDR3 extends over 12 amino acids. Germline CDR1 reads SGDLS; CDR2 reads YYNGEE. Trimming stripped 4 bases from V and 11 bases from J, with 15 bases between. The CDR3 here is CASSPGARGAFF. The CDR3 bases are TGTGCCAGCAGCCCCGGGGCGCGGGGGGCTTTCTTT.

This chain connects TRBV5-1 to TRBJ1-6; weak D call: TRBD1 (6 bases). Germline CDR1 SGHRS, CDR2 YFSETQ. The CDR3 is 15 residues long. V lost 0 bases, J lost 6 bases, and 10 bases lay in between. The CDR3: CASSLADSSNSPLHF. CDR3 DNA sequence: TGCGCCAGCAGCTTGGCGGACAGCTCTAATTCACCCCTCCACTTT.

Worth noting for this clone: A read error may account for a junction end that differs from germline. This chain links TRBV7-9 with TRBJ2-3, with a possible D match to TRBD2 (5 bases). The CDR3 covers 12 residues. CDR1 is SEHNR, CDR2 FQNEAQ, per germline (reference sequence). CDR3 residues: CSSSLLGDTQYF. The CDR3 coding sequence is TGTTCCAGCAGCTTACTAGGTGATACGCAGTATTTT.

In its sample, this clone was seen a few times. The rearrangement links TRBV18 to TRBJ1-1, with 7 bases matching TRBD1. Germline CDR1 KGHSH, CDR2 LQKENI. CDR3 length equals 20 residues. Trimming took 1 base from V and 4 from J; bases not matched to a gene: 21. The CDR3 sequence is CASSPRVVGGGGNMGTEAFF. The CDR3 bases are TGTGCCAGCTCACCACGAGTGGTTGGAGGGGGCGGAAATATGGGCACTGAAGCTTTCTTT.

V usage is TRBV4-1 and J usage is TRBJ2-7, with 10 nucleotides matching TRBD2. From germline, CDR1 is MGHRA and CDR2 YSYEKL. Germline trimming cut 1 base from V and 6 bases from J; bases unmatched to any gene: 6. The CDR3 length is 15 residues. The CDR3, as DNA: TGCGCCAGCAGCCAAGGAGCGGGGGGGCTGCGCGAGCAGTACTTC. Amino acid sequence: CASSQGAGGLREQYF.

This sequence joins TRBV7-9 and TRBJ2-7; D might be TRBD2 (5 bases). Germline assignment: CDR1 SEHNR and CDR2 FQNEAQ (reference sequence). The CDR3 contains 13 residues. Trimming pared 6 bases from V and 5 bases from J, leaving 14 bases between. CDR3 region: CASSPLGFDEQYF. CDR3 bases: TGTGCCAGCAGTCCACTAGGTTTCGACGAGCAGTACTTC.

The CDR3 loop reads CATGQGETQYF. DNA of the CDR3: TGTGCCACTGGACAGGGTGAGACCCAGTACTTC. The chain couples TRBV7-9 to TRBJ2-5; 8 bases agree with TRBD1. Germline CDR1 is SEHNR and CDR2 is FQNEAQ (reference sequence). Unmatched junction bases numbered 3, after V lost 10 bases and J lost 5 bases. The CDR3 runs 11 residues.

This clone was observed a few times. The rearrangement links TRBV9 to TRBJ1-1; D call uncertain. CDR3 length: 12 amino acids. Germline CDR1 SGDLS, CDR2 YYNGEE. V lost 0 bases to trimming and J lost 7 bases, with 7 bases between them. The CDR3 nucleotides read TGTGCCAGCAGCGTAGACGGGTTTGAAGCTTTCTTT. This codes for CASSVDGFEAFF.

The gene calls are TRBV4-3 and TRBJ2-5, with D possibly being TRBD2 (6 bases). Germline CDR1 and CDR2: LGHNA and YSLEER. The CDR3 spans 15 residues. Trimming took 4 bases from V and 1 from J, leaving 13 bases between them. In DNA form, the CDR3 reads TGCGCCAGCAGCCTTTTTAGGGGACTCCAAGAGACCCAGTACTTC. Protein product: CASSLFRGLQETQYF.

This chain connects TRBV9 to TRBJ2-3, with TRBD1 matching 7 bases. The CDR3 contains 14 residues. The V gene's germline CDR1 is SGDLS and CDR2 YYNGEE. V lost 0 bases, J lost 3 bases, and 1 base stayed unmatched. The CDR3 DNA sequence: TGTGCCAGCAGCGTAGCGGGACAGACAGATACGCAGTATTTT. Translating gives CASSVAGQTDTQYF.

The genes are TRBV10-3 and TRBJ1-3, with 10 bases aligning to TRBD1. From germline, CDR1 is ENHRY and CDR2 SYGVKD. After removal of 8 bases from V and 2 bases from J, the junction contained 9 bases not matched to a gene. The CDR3 contains 16 residues. The CDR3 nucleotides are TGTGCCATCGGGGGACAGGGGCCGGTCCCTGGAAACACCATATATTTT. Protein product: CAIGGQGPVPGNTIYF.

The chain has TRBV19 and TRBJ1-2; weak D call: TRBD1 (6 bases). The ends were cut back, 0 bases at V and 2 bases at J, with 10 bases in the middle. The germline CDR1 and CDR2 sequences are LNHDA and SQIVND (reference sequence). The CDR3 is made up of 15 amino acids. This CDR3 is CASSIDRGRNYGYTF. In DNA form, the CDR3 reads TGTGCCAGTAGTATAGACAGGGGAAGGAACTATGGCTACACCTTC.

The chain recombines TRBV7-9 with TRBJ1-6; D gene uncertain. V lost 3 bases to trimming and J lost 9 bases, with 15 bases between them. The CDR3 sequence is 15 residues long. Germline loops: CDR1 SEHNR, CDR2 FQNEAQ (reference sequence). Here the CDR3 reads CASSFSISKASPLHF. In DNA form, the CDR3 reads TGTGCCAGCAGCTTCTCGATATCGAAAGCTTCACCCCTCCACTTT. The whole variable domain, filled in from reference TRBV7-9 and TRBJ1-6, reads DTGVSQNPRHKITKRGQNVTFRCDPISEHNRLYWYRQTLGQGPEFLTYFQNEAQLEKSRLLSDRFSAERPKGSFSTLEIQRTEQGDSAMYLCASSFSISKASPLHFGNGTRLTVT.

The genes are TRBV15 and TRBJ2-5; D gene uncertain. The CDR3 contains 14 residues. The V end was cut by 5 bases, the J end by 1 base, with 11 bases between. CDR1 and CDR2 (germline): LNHNV, YYDKDF (reference sequence). CDR3 in amino acids: CATSEARIQETQYF. CDR3 DNA sequence: TGTGCCACCAGCGAAGCGCGGATCCAAGAGACCCAGTACTTC.

The chain couples TRBV2 to TRBJ2-1, with D tentatively TRBD1 (7 bases). Germline CDR1 is SNHLY and CDR2 is FYNNEI. The V end was cut by 7 bases, the J end by 0 bases, with 16 bases between. The CDR3 runs 16 residues. CDR3 region: CASTTPGGPSYNEQFF. The CDR3 DNA reads as TGTGCCAGCACCACTCCAGGGGGGCCCTCCTACAATGAGCAGTTCTTC. Drawing the rest from reference TRBV2 and TRBJ2-1, the complete variable domain is EPEVTQTPSHQVTQMGQEVILRCVPISNHLYFYWYRQILGQKVEFLVSFYNNEISEKSEIFDDQFSVERPDGSNFTLKIRSTKLEDSAMYFCASTTPGGPSYNEQFFGPGTRLTVL.

The rearrangement uses TRBV29-1 and TRBJ1-1; 7 bases are shared with TRBD1. This CDR3 comprises 13 residues. The V gene's germline CDR1 is SQVTM and CDR2 ANQGSEA. V shed 6 bases and J 7 bases; nucleotides not matched to a gene: 11. CDR3 protein: CSVAQGYTYEAFF. In nucleotides, the CDR3 is TGCAGCGTGGCACAGGGGTACACCTATGAAGCTTTCTTT.

The chain is built from TRBV4-1 and TRBJ2-1, with TRBD2 matching over 9 bases. The CDR3 spans 15 residues. J was trimmed by 5 bases and V by 1 base; bases with no gene match: 3. Germline V gene data show CDR1 as MGHRA and CDR2 as YSYEKL. CDR3 nucleotide sequence: TGCGCCAGCAGCCAAGTCAGACTAGCGGACAATGAGCAGTTCTTC. It translates to CASSQVRLADNEQFF.

The rearrangement uses TRBV5-5 and TRBJ1-3; a possible D gene is TRBD1 (6 bases). Trimming removed 4 bases from V and 0 bases from J, with 11 bases in between. This CDR3 is built from 15 residues. The germline V gene encodes CDR1 SGHKS and CDR2 YYEKEE (reference sequence). The CDR3 is CASSPGQVSGNTIYF. The CDR3 coding sequence is TGTGCCAGCAGCCCGGGACAAGTCTCTGGAAACACCATATATTTT.

The rearrangement joins TRBV5-8 to TRBJ2-7; 8 bases match TRBD2. V lost 4 bases to trimming and J lost 0 bases; unmatched junction nucleotides: 12. Germline V gives CDR1 SGHTS, CDR2 YDEGEE. The CDR3 runs to 17 residues. The CDR3 region is CASSKVRGAGDSYEQYF. As DNA, the CDR3 is TGTGCCAGCAGCAAAGTCCGGGGAGCGGGAGACTCCTACGAGCAGTACTTC.